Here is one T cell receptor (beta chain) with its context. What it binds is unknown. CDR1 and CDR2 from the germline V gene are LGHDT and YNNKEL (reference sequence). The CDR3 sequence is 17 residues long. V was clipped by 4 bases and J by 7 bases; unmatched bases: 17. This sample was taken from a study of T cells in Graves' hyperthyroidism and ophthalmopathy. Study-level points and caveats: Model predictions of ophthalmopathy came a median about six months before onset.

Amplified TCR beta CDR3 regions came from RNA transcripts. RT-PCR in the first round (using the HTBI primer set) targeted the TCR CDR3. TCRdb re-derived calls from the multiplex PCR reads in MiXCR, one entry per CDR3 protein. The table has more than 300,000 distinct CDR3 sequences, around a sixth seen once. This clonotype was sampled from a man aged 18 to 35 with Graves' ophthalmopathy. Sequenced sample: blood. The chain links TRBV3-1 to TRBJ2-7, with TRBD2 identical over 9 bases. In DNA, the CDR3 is TGTGCCAGCAGCCTAAGCGGGGGGACTTTTCTCGATCAGGAGCAGTACTTC. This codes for CASSLSGGTFLDQEQYF.